Sequencing of this T cell receptor (beta chain) was carried out in a study of T cells in Graves' hyperthyroidism and ophthalmopathy. The junction had 7 bases not matched to a gene; V was cut back by 4 bases and J by 2 bases. In germline, CDR1 is LGHNA, CDR2 YSLEER. The CDR3 has 15 residues. It was RNA transcripts that yielded the amplified TCR beta CDR3 regions. Primed by the HTBI set, a first-round RT-PCR was run on the TCR CDR3. In TCRdb, the multiplex PCR reads were re-called with MiXCR into one record per CDR3 protein. Among some 530,000 distinct CDR3 sequences listed, approximately 22% were seen once.

The sequencing input was blood. The chain uses TRBV4-3 and TRBJ1-1; 7 bases agree with TRBD1. This TCR derives from a woman between 65 and 79 years old with Graves' ophthalmopathy. CDR3 DNA: TGCGCCAGCAGCCCTCAGGGAGGGGGCAACACTGAAGCTTTCTTT. Translation: CASSPQGGGNTEAFF.